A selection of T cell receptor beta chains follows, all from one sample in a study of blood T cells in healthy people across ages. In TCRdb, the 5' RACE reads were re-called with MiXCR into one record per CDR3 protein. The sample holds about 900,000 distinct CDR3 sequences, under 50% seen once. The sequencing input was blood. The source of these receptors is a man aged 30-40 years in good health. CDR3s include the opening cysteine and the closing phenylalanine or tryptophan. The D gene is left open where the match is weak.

CAWGTGPSEKLFF	TRBV30	TRBD1
CSARDGVLQPQHF	TRBV20-1	.
CASSGQEGGSTDTQYF	TRBV11-2	.
CASSAGTAGGGYTF	TRBV5-1	.
CASSYDGGKLQYF	TRBV6-5	.
CASSRAMQGAGSPLHF	TRBV7-2	TRBD1
CSAQWGTDTQYF	TRBV20-1	.
CASSPGGGAGRETQYF	TRBV4-1	TRBD2
CSARDPGQGMNEQYF	TRBV20-1	TRBD1
CASSYRVRQETQFF	TRBV6-6	.
CAIRNRGGEKLFF	TRBV10-3	TRBD1
CASSLVGGQYEQYF	TRBV5-1	.
CASSTGTSGYKQFF	TRBV12-3/TRBV12-4	TRBD2
CASSLLRDLSYEQYF	TRBV5-5	.
CARSKTRTGGQYFSNQPQHF	TRBV27	TRBD1
CAISIHGGETGELFF	TRBV10-3	TRBD2
CASSPRLAGIAKNIQYF	TRBV5-8	TRBD2
CASSVRGGREKLFF	TRBV6-1	.
CSVIGGGSGDTQYF	TRBV29-1	TRBD2
CASTTGLVETQYF	TRBV12-3/TRBV12-4	TRBD2
CASSSWTSGGSAYNEQFF	TRBV5-1	TRBD2
CASCGQGLDNSPLHF	TRBV2	TRBD1
CSARVFQGITDTQYF	TRBV20-1	.
CASSENPQASEGYF	TRBV7-6	.
CATSDQGLDYGYTF	TRBV24-1	.
CASSLSRANYGYTF	TRBV27	.
CASSLMRADTQYF	TRBV12-3/TRBV12-4	.